This T cell receptor (beta chain) was sequenced during a study of T cell repertoires in cytomegalovirus infection (dated by TCRdb to about 2019). Background on the whole study: Donor HLA type was relevant to the analysis, as public TCR beta signatures indicated carriage of CMV infection together with the matching HLA type.

With regard to this clonotype: The target of this receptor is not known. No quality values exist for individual bases; no much larger clone is one base distant.

Broader findings and caveats from the paper: Carriers of CMV infection plus the relevant HLA type were discriminated by the cumulative frequency of public TCR beta family members in the study cohort and in an independent roughly 320-donor cohort. The ex vivo response was dominated by HLA-C-restricted CMV-specific TCR beta clonotypes, and the single most frequent clonotype in two of eight donors was supplied by these HLA-C-restricted clonotypes.

Sequencing instrument: Illumina HiSeq 1500. In TCRdb, the public reads were trimmed at Q25 with fastp and aligned with MiXCR, with productive beta chains retained. One record per CDR3 amino acid sequence lists the most common genes and DNA. Present in this sample are roughly 280,000 distinct CDR3 sequences, roughly an eighth of which were seen just once. The ten biggest clones cover 8.8% of the sample. The germline V gene supplies CDR1 MDHEN and CDR2 SYDVKM. Inclusive of the bounding cysteine and phenylalanine, the CDR3 is 16 residues long. The entry retains the CDR3 DNA only, 48 bases that are in frame from base 1. V loses 3 bases at its end and J loses 7 bases; junction bases beyond the gene matches: 9.

This TCR was sampled from a human donor in good health (CMV status not recorded). Some clones in this sample may be carry-over from other donors' samples. The rearrangement joined TRBV28 to TRBJ2-1, with 10 junctional bases fitting TRBD2. Sequenced material: PBMCs. At the DNA level, the sequence is TGTGCCAGCAGTTTGAGCGGGAGGGGGGACGCGAATGAGCAGTTCTTC. Its translation reads: CASSLSGRGDANEQFF. The CDR3 plus the reference TRBV28 and TRBJ2-1 genes for the other parts give the full variable domain: DVKVTQSSRYLVKRTGEKVFLECVQDMDHENMFWYRQDPGLGLRLIYFSYDVKMKEKGDIPEGYSVSREKKERFSLILESASTNQTSMYLCASSLSGRGDANEQFFGPGTRLTVL.